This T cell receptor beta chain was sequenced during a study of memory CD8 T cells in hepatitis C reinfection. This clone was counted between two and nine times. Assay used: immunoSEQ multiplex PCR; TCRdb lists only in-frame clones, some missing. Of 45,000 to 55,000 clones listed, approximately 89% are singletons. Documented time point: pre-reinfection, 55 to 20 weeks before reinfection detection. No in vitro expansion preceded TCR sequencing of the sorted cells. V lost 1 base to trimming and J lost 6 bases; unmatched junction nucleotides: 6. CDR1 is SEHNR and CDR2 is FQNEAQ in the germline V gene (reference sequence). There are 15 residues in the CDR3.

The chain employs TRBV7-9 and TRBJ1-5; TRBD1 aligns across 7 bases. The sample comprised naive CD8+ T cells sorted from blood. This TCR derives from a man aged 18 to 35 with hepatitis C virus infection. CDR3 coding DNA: TGTGCCAGCAGCTTAGGTAGGACAGGTCCTCAGCCCCAGCATTTT. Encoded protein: CASSLGRTGPQPQHF.